The clone carrying this TCR beta chain occurred a few times. Its specificity is unknown. Researchers prepared the TCRbeta library using unique molecular identifiers, the study reports. TCRdb passed the PCR reads through MiXCR, listing each CDR3 protein once. The sample lists a few hundred thousand distinct CDR3 sequences, 10% to 15% occurring once. These data belong to a study of T-cell reconstitution after alpha-beta-depleted transplantation in children. Findings and limits, study-wide: Surviving recipient T cells and thymic progenitors produced the high day-60 TCRbeta diversity seen in some patients.

The germline gives CDR1 SGHRS, CDR2 YFSETQ. V was pared by 1 base and J by 6 bases, with 9 bases of the junction left unmatched. The CDR3 runs 17 residues. The starting material was PBMCs, mostly from graft donor cells, obtained 360 days after TCRalphabeta/CD19-depleted stem cell transplant. The chain combines TRBV5-1 with TRBJ2-2; 10 bases fit TRBD1. This receptor was obtained from a male patient younger than 18 who had a stem cell transplant for acute myeloid leukemia, so the T cells may come from the graft donor. The CDR3 DNA is TGCGCCAGCAGCTTGATGGCCAGACAGGGGGCGTCCGGGGAGCTGTTTTTT. This translates into CASSLMARQGASGELFF. The full variable domain, completed using reference TRBV5-1 and TRBJ2-2, is KAGVTQTPRYLIKTRGQQVTLSCSPISGHRSVSWYQQTPGQGLQFLFEYFSETQRNKGNFPGRFSGRQFSNSRSEMNVSTLELGDSALYLCASSLMARQGASGELFFGEGSRLTVL.